This TCR beta chain emerged from a study of human T cells and chemical hapten exposure (dated by TCRdb to the early 2020s). For the wider study: For sensitization, 2% DPC in acetone was applied to a roughly 2 cm by roughly 2 cm area of upper inner arm skin. Weekly therapeutic DPC doses were additionally applied to the scalp of patients throughout the roughly 25-week study period. Patch testing was performed on the upper back with Finn chambers containing 0.01% DPC, and the patch tests were scored after 6 days according to International Contact Dermatitis Research Group standards. The mostly female patient cohort included alopecia areata with under or over 50% scalp involvement, alopecia totalis and alopecia universalis. The libraries were sequenced as a pool, and the TCR yield per sample differed mostly because of small variations in library volumes within the pool. In alopecia patients, the study followed how the peripheral blood TCR repertoire changed in vivo over primary and secondary sensitization to diphenylcyclopropenone (DPC), a hapten. Blood was sampled from patients pre-sensitization (week 0) and at 2, 6 and about 24 weeks after DPC sensitization. For TCR sequencing, blood came from 25 to 35 alopecia patients at anywhere from one to four time points (pre-sensitization, 2, 6 and 24 weeks).

V and J lose 5 bases and 6 bases, and a span of 10 bases separates them. The CDR3, from cysteine to phenylalanine, totals 13 residues. Only the CDR3 DNA stays, 39 bases, in frame from base 1. The library was produced with RACE. The listed sequencing device is NextSeq 500. During library preparation, unique molecular identifiers were attached to individual cDNA molecules so that TCRs could be counted quantitatively and reproducibly. For every blood RNA sample, sequencing covered both the TCR alpha and TCR beta chains. Concerning the study's data processing: Samples had a median of roughly 100,000 TCRs, with a range from about 23,224 to 750,000. The Decombinator software suite was used to annotate V, J and CDR3 in the TCR reads. For the PS versus PT1 abundance plots, all samples were subsampled to the same number of TCRs (28,000). Expanded TCRs were defined as absent before sensitization and observed at least eight times at the 2-week time point. TCRdb handled the public reads itself, with Q25 trimming in fastp and clone calling in MiXCR, and kept productive beta chains. All rows with the same CDR3 protein become a single entry with the most common DNA and genes. V and J calls and clone size were set by TCRdb, not the authors. This sample has 280,000 or so distinct CDR3 sequences in its table, and about 7.7% of those were observed once. 1.2% of the sample goes to the ten largest clones.

Sample time point, as interpreted from the label and publication: pre-sensitization, week 0. The treatment or condition label for this specimen denotes: therapeutic diphenylcyclopropenone sensitization with weekly scalp DPC. At each patch-test visit, blood was drawn before the patch test was applied. Patients were eligible if aged 18 to 70, diagnosed with alopecia and judged suitable for DPC therapy, and pregnant patients were excluded. Total RNA was extracted from unfractionated whole blood that had been collected in Tempus Blood RNA tubes. General conclusions and limits of the study: Patch test score was positively correlated with the number of PT1 expanded TCRs, with significance at thresholds 8, 16 and 32 but not at 4. Compared with pre-sensitization or healthy control sets, expanded TCRs formed significantly more large CDR3 similarity clusters, which is consistent with antigen-driven responses. Because every patient had alopecia, a presumed autoimmune disease, the patients' immune response might differ from that of healthy individuals. The number of TCRs above 1 in 1000 frequency did not change with DPC sensitization; there was no evidence of global repertoire structure alterations. After repeated subsampling, the strength of the expansion versus patch-test correlation and the threshold at which it became significant changed.

This clonotype was observed a handful of times. It lacks a known antigen. It has no much larger one-base neighbor in the sample; base qualities were not kept. The sequence is built from TRBV12-3 or TRBV12-4 and TRBJ2-2, with the identity of the D gene unclear. The sequencing used whole blood, collected in connection with sensitization to the hapten diphenylcyclopropenone (DPC). The TCR originated in a young man with alopecia areata. Some clones in this sample may be carry-over from other donors' samples. The CDR3 loop reads CASSRSGAGELFF. The DNA sequence is given as TGTGCCAGCAGTCGGAGTGGAGCCGGGGAGCTGTTTTTT.